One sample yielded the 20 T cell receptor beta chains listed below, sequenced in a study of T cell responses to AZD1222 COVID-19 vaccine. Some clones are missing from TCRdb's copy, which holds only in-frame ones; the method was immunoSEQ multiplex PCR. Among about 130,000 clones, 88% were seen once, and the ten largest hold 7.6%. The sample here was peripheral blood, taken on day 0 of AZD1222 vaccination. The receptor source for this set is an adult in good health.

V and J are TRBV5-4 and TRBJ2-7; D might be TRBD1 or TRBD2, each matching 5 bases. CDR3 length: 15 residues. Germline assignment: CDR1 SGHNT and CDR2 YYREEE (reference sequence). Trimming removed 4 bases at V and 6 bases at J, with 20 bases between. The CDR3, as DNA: TGTGCCAGCAGCCCGACCGGCGCAGGGCGGGCCGAGCAGTACTTC. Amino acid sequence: CASSPTGAGRAEQYF.

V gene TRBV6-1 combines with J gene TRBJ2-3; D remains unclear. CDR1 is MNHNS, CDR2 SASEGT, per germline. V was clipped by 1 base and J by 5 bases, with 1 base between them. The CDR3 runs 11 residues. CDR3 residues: CASSEGDTQYF. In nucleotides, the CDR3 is TGTGCCAGCAGTGAAGGAGATACGCAGTATTTT.

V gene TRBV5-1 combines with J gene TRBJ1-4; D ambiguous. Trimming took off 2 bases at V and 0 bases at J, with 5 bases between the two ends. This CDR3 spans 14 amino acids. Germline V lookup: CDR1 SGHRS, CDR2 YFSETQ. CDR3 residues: CASSFGTTNEKLFF. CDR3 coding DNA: TGCGCCAGCAGCTTCGGGACAACTAATGAAAAACTGTTTTTT.

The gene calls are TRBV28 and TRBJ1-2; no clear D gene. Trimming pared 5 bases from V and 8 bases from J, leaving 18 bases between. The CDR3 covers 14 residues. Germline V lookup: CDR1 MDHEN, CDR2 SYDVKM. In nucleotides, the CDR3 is TGTGCCAGCAGTCCACCGGGGAAGGGTTGGGGCTACACCTTC. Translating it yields CASSPPGKGWGYTF.

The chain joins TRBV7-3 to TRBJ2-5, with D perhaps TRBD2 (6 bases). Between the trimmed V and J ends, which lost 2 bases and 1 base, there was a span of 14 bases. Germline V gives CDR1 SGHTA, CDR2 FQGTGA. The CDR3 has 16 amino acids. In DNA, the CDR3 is TGTGCCAGCAGCTTAGGTAGCCTGGGGGGCCAAGAGACCCAGTACTTC. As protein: CASSLGSLGGQETQYF.

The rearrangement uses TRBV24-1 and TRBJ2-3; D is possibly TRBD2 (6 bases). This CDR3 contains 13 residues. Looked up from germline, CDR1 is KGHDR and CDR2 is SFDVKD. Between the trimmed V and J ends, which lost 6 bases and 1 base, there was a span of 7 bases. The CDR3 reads CATSWEGTDTQYF. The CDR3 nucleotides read TGTGCCACCAGTTGGGAGGGCACAGATACGCAGTATTTT.

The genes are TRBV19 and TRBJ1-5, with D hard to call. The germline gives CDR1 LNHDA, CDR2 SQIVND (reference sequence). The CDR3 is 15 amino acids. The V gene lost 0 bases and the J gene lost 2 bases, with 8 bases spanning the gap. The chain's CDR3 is CASSIDSGGNQPQHF. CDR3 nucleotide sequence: TGTGCCAGTAGTATAGATTCCGGGGGCAATCAGCCCCAGCATTTT.

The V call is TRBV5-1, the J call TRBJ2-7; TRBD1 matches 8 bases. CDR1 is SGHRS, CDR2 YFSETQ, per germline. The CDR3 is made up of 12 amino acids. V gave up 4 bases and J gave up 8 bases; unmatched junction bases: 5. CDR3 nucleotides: TGCGCCAGCAGCCCGGACAGGGCCAAGCAGTACTTC. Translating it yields CASSPDRAKQYF. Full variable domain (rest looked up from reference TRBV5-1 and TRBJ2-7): KAGVTQTPRYLIKTRGQQVTLSCSPISGHRSVSWYQQTPGQGLQFLFEYFSETQRNKGNFPGRFSGRQFSNSRSEMNVSTLELGDSALYLCASSPDRAKQYFGPGTRLTVT.

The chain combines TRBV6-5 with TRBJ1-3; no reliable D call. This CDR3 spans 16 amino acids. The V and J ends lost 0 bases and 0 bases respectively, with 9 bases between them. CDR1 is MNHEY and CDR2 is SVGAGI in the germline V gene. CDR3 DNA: TGTGCCAGCAGTTACTCGTGGTCTTCCTCTGGAAACACCATATATTTT. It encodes CASSYSWSSSGNTIYF.

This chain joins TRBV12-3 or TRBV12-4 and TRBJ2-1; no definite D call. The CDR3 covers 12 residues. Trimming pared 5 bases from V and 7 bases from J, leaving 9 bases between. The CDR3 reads CASSQLSNEQFF. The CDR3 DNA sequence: TGTGCCAGCAGTCAGCTCTCTAATGAGCAGTTCTTC.

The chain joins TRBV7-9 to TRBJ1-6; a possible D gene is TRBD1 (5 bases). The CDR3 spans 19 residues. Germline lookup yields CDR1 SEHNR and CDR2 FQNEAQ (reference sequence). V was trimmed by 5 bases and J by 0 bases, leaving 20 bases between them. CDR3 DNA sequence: TGTGCCAGCAGCCCCGGGACGGATGTTAAACACTCCTATAATTCACCCCTCCACTTT. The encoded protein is CASSPGTDVKHSYNSPLHF.

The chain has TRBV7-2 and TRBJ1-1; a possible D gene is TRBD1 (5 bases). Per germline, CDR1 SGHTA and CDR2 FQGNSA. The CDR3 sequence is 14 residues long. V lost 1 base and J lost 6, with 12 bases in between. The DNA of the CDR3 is TGTGCCAGCAGCTTAGAAGGGGCCCCAGCTGAAGCTTTCTTT. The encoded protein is CASSLEGAPAEAFF.

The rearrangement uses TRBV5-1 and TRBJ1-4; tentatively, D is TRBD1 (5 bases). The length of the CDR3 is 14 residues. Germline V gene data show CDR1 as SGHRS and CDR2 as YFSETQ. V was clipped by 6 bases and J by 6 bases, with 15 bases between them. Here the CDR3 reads CASTSSGLDEKLFF. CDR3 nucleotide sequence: TGCGCCAGCACCTCATCGGGGCTAGATGAAAAACTGTTTTTT.

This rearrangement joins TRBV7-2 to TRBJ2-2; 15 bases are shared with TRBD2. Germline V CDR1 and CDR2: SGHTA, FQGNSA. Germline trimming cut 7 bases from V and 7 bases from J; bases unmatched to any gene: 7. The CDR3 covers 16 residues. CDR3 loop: CASMPGLAGGIGELFF. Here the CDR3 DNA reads TGTGCCAGCATGCCGGGACTAGCGGGAGGAATCGGGGAGCTGTTTTTT.

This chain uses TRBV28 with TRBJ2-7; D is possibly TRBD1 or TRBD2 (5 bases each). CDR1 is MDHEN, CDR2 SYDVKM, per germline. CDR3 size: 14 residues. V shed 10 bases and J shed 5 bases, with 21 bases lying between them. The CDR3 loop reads CATGDPTGKDEQYF. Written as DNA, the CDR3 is TGTGCCACCGGGGACCCCACGGGGAAGGACGAGCAGTACTTC.

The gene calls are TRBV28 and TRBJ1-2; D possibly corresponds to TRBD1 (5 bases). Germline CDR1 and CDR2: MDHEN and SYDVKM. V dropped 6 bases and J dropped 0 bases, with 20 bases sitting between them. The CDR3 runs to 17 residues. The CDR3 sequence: CASRDSFGGGTNYGYTF. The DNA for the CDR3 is TGTGCCAGCAGGGATAGTTTTGGGGGAGGGACTAACTATGGCTACACCTTC.

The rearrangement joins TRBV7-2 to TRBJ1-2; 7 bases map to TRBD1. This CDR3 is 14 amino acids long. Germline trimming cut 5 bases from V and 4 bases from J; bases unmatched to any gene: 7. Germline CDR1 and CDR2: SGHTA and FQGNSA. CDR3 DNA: TGTGCCAGCAGCGGGACACAGGGGATCTATGGCTACACCTTC. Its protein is CASSGTQGIYGYTF.

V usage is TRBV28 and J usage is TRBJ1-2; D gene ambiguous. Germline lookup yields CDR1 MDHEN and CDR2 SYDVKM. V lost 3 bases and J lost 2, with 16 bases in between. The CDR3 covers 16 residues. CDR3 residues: CASSFPTAGRNYGYTF. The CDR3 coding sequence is TGTGCCAGCAGTTTCCCTACCGCAGGTCGGAACTATGGCTACACCTTC.

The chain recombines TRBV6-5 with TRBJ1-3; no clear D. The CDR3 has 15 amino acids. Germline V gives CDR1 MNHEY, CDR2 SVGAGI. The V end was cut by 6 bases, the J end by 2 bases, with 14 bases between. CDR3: CASSLAPSAGNTIYF. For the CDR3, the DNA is TGTGCCAGCAGCCTAGCCCCATCGGCTGGAAACACCATATATTTT.

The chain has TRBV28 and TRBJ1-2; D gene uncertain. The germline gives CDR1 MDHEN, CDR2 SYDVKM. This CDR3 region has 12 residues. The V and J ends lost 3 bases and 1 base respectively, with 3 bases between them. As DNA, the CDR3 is TGTGCCAGCAGTTTTCGTAACTATGGCTACACCTTC. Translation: CASSFRNYGYTF.